This TCR beta chain was obtained from a study of shared clonotypes between healthy human individuals. Study as a whole: Ranging from 18 to 49 in age, donors were two women and three men.

Naive CD8 cells were CD45RO-negative, positively selected for CCR7, excluding terminally differentiated effector memory CD45RA+ cells. Germline-derived CDR1 and CDR2 are KGHSH and LQKENI. V dropped 3 bases and J dropped 1 base, with 10 bases sitting between them. This CDR3 contains 15 residues. Method: immunoSEQ multiplex PCR; TCRdb's copy keeps in-frame clones and lacks some. The profile covers around 2,000,000 clones, with roughly 94% appearing a single time and 1% to 1.5% taken by the ten largest. The V call is TRBV18, the J call TRBJ2-1; D might be TRBD1 or TRBD2, each matching 5 bases. The TCR comes from a young man in good health. The source material was naive CD8+ T cells sorted from blood. The chain's CDR3 is CASSPRDGSYNEQFF. CDR3 nucleotide sequence: TGTGCCAGCTCACCCCGGGACGGGTCCTACAATGAGCAGTTCTTC. The entire variable domain, with the rest obtained from reference TRBV18 and TRBJ2-1, is as follows: NAGVMQNPRHLVRRRGQEARLRCSPMKGHSHVYWYRQLPEEGLKFMVYLQKENIIDESGMPKERFSAEFPKEGPSILRIQQVVRGDSAAYFCASSPRDGSYNEQFFGPGTRLTVL.